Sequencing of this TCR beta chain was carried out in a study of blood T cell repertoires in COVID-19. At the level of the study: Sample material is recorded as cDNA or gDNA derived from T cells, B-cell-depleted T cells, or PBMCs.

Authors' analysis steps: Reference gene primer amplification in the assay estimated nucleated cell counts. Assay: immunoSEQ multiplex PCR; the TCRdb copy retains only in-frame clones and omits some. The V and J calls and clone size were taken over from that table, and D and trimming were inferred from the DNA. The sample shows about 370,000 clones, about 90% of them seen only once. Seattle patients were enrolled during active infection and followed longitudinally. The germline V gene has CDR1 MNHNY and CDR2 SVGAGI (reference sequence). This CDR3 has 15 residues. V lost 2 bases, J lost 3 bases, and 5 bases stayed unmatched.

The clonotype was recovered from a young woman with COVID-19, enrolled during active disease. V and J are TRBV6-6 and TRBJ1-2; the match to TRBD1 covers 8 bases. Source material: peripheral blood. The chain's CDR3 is CASSYEPGGDYGYTF. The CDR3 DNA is TGTGCCAGCAGTTACGAGCCAGGGGGCGACTATGGCTACACCTTC.